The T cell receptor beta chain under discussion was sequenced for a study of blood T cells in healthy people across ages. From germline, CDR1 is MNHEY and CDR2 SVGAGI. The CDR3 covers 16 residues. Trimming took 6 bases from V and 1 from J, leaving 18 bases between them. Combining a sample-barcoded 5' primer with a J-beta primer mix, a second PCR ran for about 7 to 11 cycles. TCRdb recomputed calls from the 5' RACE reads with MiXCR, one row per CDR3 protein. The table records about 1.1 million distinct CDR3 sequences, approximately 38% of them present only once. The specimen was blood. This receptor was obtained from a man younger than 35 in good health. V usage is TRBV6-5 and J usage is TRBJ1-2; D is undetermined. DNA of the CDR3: TGTGCCAGCAGCCCCCGCCCTGGTTTGGGTAACTATGGCTACACCTTC. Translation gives CASSPRPGLGNYGYTF.